What follows are 4 T cell receptor beta chains derived from one specimen sequenced in a study of CD8+CD57+ T cells in acquired aplastic anemia. CD8+CD57+ cell expansion had been shown by flow cytometry in patients chosen for sequencing. Genomic DNA, the template, was used for profiling of the TCR beta VDJ and CDR3. One entry per CDR3 protein, called by TCRdb with MiXCR from the reads. The profile shows around 220,000 distinct CDR3 sequences, less than 60% of them singletons. Sequencing input: sorted CD4+, CD8+, or CD8+CD57+ T cells (not recorded which) from PBMCs. The receptors were sampled from a human donor with aplastic anemia.

The chain links TRBV19 to TRBJ1-2; D uncertain. The ends were cut back, 3 bases at V and 4 bases at J, with 3 bases in the middle. Germline V gene lookup returns CDR1 LNHDA and CDR2 SQIVND (reference sequence). The CDR3 extends over 11 amino acids. CDR3 nucleotide sequence: TGTGCCAGTAGTATGACCTATGGCTACACCTTC. Translation: CASSMTYGYTF.

At least ten counts were recorded for this clonotype. The DNA for the CDR3 is TGTGCCAGCAGCCAAGGGGCTAGCGGGGGCGAGCAGTACTTC. Translated: CASSQGASGGEQYF. V usage is TRBV9 and J usage is TRBJ2-7, with TRBD2 matching over 10 bases. The germline V gene has CDR1 SGDLS and CDR2 YYNGEE. V dropped 4 bases and J dropped 6; count of bases not matched to a gene: 7. The CDR3 length is 14 residues.

With respect to this clonotype: At one boundary the junction diverges from the germline segment, which might be a read error. This rearrangement joins TRBV7-2 to TRBJ2-1; perhaps TRBD2 as D (6 bases). The CDR3 has 16 amino acids. Germline loops: CDR1 SGHTA, CDR2 FQGNSA. In nucleotides, the CDR3 is TGTGCCAACAGCCCGCCTCCGCGGCGGGGCCTTGATGAGCAGTTCTTC. This codes for CANSPPPRRGLDEQFF.

The CDR3 spells CSVTGGIYGYTF. CDR3 nucleotide sequence: TGCAGTGTGACAGGGGGGATCTATGGCTACACCTTC. The chain couples TRBV20-1 to TRBJ1-2; TRBD1 matches at 9 bases. The V and J ends lost 7 bases and 4 bases, in that order; junction bases with no gene match: 4. The length of the CDR3 is 12 residues. Germline values: CDR1 DFQATT, CDR2 SNEGSKA (reference sequence).